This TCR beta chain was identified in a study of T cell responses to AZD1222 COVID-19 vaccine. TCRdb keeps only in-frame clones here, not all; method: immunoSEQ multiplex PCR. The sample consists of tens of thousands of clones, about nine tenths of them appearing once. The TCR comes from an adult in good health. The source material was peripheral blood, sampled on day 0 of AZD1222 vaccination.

As DNA, the CDR3 is TGTGCCAGCAGCGTGGACAAAACGATGGAAAAACTGTTTTTT. It specifies CASSVDKTMEKLFF. This chain links TRBV9 with TRBJ1-4, with D possibly TRBD1 on 5 matching bases. Trimming took 2 bases from V and 8 from J, leaving 13 bases between them. CDR3 length equals 14 residues. The germline CDR1 and CDR2 sequences are SGDLS and YYNGEE.